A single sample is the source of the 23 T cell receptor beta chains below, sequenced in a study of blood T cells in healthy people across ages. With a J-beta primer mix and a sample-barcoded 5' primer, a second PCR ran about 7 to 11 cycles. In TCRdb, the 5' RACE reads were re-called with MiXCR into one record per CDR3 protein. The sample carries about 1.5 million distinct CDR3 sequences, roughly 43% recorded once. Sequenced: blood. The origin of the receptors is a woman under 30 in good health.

CDR3 DNA sequence: TGCAGCGTATGGGGGAACTCCTACGAGCAGTACTTC. It encodes CSVWGNSYEQYF. The V gene is TRBV29-1, the J gene TRBJ2-7, with D perhaps being TRBD1 or TRBD2 (5 bases each). The germline gives CDR1 SQVTM, CDR2 ANQGSEA. CDR3 size: 12 residues. Trimming removed 6 bases from V and 0 bases from J, with 9 bases in between.

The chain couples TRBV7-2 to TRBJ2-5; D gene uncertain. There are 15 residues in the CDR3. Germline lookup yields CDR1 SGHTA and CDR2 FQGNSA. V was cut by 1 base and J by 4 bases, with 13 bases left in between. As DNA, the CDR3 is TGTGCCAGCAGCTTAGTCGCTCTGGTAGGAGAGACCCAGTACTTC. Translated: CASSLVALVGETQYF.

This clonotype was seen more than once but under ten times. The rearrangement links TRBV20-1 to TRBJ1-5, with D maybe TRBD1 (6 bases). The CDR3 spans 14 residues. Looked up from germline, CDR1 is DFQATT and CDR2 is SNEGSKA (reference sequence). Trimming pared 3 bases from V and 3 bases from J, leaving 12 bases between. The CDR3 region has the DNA TGCAGTGCTAGGACGACAGGCTCCAATCAGCCCCAGCATTTT. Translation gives CSARTTGSNQPQHF.

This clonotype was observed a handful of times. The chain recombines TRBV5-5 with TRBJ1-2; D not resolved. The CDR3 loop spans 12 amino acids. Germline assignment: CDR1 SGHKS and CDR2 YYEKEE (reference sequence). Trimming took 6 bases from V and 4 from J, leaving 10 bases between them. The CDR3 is CASNFEAYGYTF. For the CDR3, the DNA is TGTGCCAGCAACTTCGAAGCCTATGGCTACACCTTC.

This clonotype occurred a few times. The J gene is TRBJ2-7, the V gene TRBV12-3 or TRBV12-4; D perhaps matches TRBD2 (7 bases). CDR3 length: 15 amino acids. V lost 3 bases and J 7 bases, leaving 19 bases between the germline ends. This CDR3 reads CASSFAGALPREQYF. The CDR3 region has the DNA TGTGCCAGCAGTTTTGCGGGGGCCCTTCCAAGGGAGCAGTACTTC.

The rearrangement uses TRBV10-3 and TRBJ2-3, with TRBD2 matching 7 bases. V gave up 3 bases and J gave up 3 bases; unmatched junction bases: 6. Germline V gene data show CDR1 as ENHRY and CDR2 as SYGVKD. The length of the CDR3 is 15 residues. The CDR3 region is CAISDRTRGTDTQYF. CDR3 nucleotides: TGTGCCATCAGTGATAGGACTAGAGGGACAGATACGCAGTATTTT.

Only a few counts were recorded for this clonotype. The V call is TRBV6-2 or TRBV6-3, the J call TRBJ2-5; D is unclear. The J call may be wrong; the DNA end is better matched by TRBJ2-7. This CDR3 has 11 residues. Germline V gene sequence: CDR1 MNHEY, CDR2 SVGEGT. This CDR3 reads CASRRLAEQYF. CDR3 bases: TGTGCCAGCAGGCGGCTTGCCGAGCAGTACTTC.

CDR3 loop: CASSSGQGGSNQPQHF. DNA for the CDR3: TGTGCCAGCAGTTCCGGACAGGGCGGAAGCAATCAGCCCCAGCATTTT. This chain links TRBV12-3 or TRBV12-4 with TRBJ1-5; 8 bases match TRBD1. This CDR3 is 16 amino acids long. V shed 4 bases and J 1 base; nucleotides not matched to a gene: 6.

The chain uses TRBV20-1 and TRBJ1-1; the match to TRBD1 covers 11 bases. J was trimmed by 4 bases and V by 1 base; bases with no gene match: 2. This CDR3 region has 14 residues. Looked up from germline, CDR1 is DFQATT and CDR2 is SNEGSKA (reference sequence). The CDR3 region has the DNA TGCAGTGCTAGAGCCGGACAGGGGGCCACTGAAGCTTTCTTT. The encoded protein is CSARAGQGATEAFF.

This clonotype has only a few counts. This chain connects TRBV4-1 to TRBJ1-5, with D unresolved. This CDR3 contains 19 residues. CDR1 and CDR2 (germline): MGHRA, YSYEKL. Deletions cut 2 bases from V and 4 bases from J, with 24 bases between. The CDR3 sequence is CASSQSWVQTRRVNQPQHF. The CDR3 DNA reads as TGCGCCAGCAGCCAATCTTGGGTCCAAACCCGGCGAGTAAATCAGCCCCAGCATTTT.

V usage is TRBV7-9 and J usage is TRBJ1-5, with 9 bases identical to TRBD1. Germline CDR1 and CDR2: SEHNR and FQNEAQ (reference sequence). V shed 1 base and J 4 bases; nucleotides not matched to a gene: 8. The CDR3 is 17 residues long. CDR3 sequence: CASSLEGQGSFNQPQHF. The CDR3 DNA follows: TGTGCCAGCAGCTTAGAAGGACAGGGGTCCTTTAATCAGCCCCAGCATTTT. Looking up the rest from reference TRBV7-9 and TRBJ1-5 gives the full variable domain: DTGVSQNPRHKITKRGQNVTFRCDPISEHNRLYWYRQTLGQGPEFLTYFQNEAQLEKSRLLSDRFSAERPKGSFSTLEIQRTEQGDSAMYLCASSLEGQGSFNQPQHFGDGTRLSIL.

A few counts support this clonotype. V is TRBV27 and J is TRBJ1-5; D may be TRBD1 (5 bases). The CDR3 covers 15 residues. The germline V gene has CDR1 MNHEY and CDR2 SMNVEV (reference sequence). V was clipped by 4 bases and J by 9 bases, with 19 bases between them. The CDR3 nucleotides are TGTGCCAGCAGTTGGGGGAGGGCCCCCGAGTGGCCCCAGCATTTT. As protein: CASSWGRAPEWPQHF.

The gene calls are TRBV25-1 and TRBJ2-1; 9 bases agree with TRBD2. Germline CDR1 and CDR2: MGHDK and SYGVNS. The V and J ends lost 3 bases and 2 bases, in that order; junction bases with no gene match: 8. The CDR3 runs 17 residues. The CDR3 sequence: CASSEVRLAGTYNEQFF. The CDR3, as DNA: TGTGCCAGCAGTGAGGTTAGGCTAGCGGGAACCTACAATGAGCAGTTCTTC. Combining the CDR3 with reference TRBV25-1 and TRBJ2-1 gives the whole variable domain EADIYQTPRYLVIGTGKKITLECSQTMGHDKMYWYQQDPGMELHLIHYSYGVNSTEKGDLSSESTVSRIRTEHFPLTLESARPSHTSQYLCASSEVRLAGTYNEQFFGPGTRLTVL.

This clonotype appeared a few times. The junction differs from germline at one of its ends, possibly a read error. CDR3: CAGSYGTGVYEQYF. The CDR3 bases are TGTGCCGGCAGTTACGGGACAGGGGTCTACGAGCAGTACTTC. This rearrangement joins TRBV6-2 or TRBV6-3 to TRBJ2-7; 10 bases agree with TRBD1. CDR1 is MNHEY and CDR2 is SVGEGT in the germline V gene. CDR3 length equals 14 residues.

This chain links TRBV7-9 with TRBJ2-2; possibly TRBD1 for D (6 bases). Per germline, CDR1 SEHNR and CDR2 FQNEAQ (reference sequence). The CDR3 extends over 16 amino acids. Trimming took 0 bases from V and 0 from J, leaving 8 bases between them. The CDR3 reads CASSLAPGANTGELFF. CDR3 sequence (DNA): TGTGCCAGCAGCTTAGCGCCAGGGGCGAACACCGGGGAGCTGTTTTTT.

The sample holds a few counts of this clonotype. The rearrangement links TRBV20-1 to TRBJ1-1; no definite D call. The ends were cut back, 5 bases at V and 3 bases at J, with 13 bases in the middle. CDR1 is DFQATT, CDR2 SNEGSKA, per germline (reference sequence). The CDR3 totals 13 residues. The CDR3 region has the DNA TGCAGTGCTCCGCCCCGTGCATACACTGAAGCTTTCTTT. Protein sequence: CSAPPRAYTEAFF.

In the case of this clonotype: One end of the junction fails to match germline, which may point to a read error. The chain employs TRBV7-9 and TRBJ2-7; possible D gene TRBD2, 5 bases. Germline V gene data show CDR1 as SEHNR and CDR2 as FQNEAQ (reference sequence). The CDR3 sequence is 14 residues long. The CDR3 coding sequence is TGTGCCAGCAGCTTAGGGCCGGGGATCCACGAGCAGGACTTC. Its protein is CASSLGPGIHEQDF.

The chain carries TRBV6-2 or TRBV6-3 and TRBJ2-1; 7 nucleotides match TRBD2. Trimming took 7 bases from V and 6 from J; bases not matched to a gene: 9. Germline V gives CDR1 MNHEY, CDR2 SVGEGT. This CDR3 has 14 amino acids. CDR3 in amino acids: CASTTGGGFNEQFF. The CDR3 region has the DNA TGTGCCAGCACAACGGGAGGAGGGTTCAATGAGCAGTTCTTC.

The CDR3 here is CASSRLQGQLGEKLFF. In nucleotides, the CDR3 is TGTGCCAGCAGTCGCTTACAGGGGCAACTAGGTGAAAAACTGTTTTTT. The rearrangement uses TRBV28 and TRBJ1-4, with 7 nucleotides matching TRBD1. The CDR3 loop spans 16 amino acids. Trimming at V came to 5 bases and at J to 7 bases, leaving 13 bases not matched to a gene. Germline CDR1 and CDR2: MDHEN and SYDVKM.

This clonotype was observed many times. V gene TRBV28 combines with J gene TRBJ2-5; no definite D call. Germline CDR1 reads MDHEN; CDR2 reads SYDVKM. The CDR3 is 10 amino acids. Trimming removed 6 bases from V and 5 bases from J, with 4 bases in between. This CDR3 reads CASRRETQYF. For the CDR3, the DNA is TGTGCCAGCAGACGGGAGACCCAGTACTTC.

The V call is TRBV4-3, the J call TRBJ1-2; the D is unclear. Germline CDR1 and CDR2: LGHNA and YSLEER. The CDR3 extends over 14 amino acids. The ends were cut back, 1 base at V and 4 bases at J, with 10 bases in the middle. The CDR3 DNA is TGCGCCAGCAGCCAAGGGGGAGGACGCTATGGCTACACCTTC. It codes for CASSQGGGRYGYTF.

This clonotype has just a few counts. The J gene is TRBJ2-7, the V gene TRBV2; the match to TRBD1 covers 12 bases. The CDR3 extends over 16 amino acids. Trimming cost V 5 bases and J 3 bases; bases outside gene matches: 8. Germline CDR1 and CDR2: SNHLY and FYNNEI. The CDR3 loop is CASSPSGTGGFYEQYF. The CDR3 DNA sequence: TGTGCCAGCAGTCCCTCCGGGACAGGGGGCTTCTACGAGCAGTACTTC.

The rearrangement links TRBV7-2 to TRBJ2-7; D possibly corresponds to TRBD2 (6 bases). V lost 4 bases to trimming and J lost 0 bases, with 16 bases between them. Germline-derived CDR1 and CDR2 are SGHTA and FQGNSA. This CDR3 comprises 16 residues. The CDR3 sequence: CASSSEPGGSSYEQYF. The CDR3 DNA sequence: TGTGCCAGCAGCTCCGAGCCTGGGGGGAGCTCCTACGAGCAGTACTTC.